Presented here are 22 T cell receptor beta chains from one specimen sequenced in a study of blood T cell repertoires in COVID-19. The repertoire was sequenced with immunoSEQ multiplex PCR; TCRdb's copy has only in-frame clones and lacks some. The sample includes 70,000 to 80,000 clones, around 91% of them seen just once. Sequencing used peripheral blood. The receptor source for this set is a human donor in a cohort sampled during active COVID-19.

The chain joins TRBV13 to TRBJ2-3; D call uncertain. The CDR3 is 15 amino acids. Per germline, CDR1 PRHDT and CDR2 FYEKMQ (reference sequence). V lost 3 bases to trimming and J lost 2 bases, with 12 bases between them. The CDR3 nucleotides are TGTGCCAGCAGCTTGGGCTTCTCTTCCACAGATACGCAGTATTTT. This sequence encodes CASSLGFSSTDTQYF.

CDR3: CASSLAGAISYTF. In nucleotides, the CDR3 is TGTGCCAGCAGTTTGGCAGGGGCCATTAGCTACACCTTC. The chain has TRBV12-3 or TRBV12-4 and TRBJ1-2; D perhaps matches TRBD1 (6 bases). This CDR3 has 13 residues. Trimming took off 3 bases at V and 9 bases at J, with 14 bases between the two ends.

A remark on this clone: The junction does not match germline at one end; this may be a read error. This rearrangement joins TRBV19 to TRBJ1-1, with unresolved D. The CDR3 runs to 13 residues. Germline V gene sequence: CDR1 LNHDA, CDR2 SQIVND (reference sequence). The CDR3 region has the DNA TGTGTCAGTAGGCGAAGGGAGGACACTGAAGCTTTCTTT. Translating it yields CVSRRREDTEAFF.

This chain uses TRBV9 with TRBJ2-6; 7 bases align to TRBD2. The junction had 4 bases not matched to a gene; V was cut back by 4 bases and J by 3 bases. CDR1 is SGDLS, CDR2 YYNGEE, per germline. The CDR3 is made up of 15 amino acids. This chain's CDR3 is CASSRGSFGANVLTF. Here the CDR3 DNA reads TGTGCCAGCAGCCGCGGGAGTTTTGGGGCCAACGTCCTGACTTTC. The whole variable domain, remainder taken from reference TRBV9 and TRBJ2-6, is DSGVTQTPKHLITATGQRVTLRCSPRSGDLSVYWYQQSLDQGLQFLIQYYNGEERAKGNILERFSAQQFPDLHSELNLSSLELGDSALYFCASSRGSFGANVLTFGAGSRLTVL.

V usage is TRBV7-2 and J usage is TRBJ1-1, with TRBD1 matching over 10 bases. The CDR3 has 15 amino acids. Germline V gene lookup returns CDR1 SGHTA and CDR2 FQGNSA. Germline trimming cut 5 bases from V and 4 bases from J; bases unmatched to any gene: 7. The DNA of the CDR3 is TGTGCCAGCAGCCCTCGACAGGGGGCGGCCACTGAAGCTTTCTTT. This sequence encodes CASSPRQGAATEAFF.

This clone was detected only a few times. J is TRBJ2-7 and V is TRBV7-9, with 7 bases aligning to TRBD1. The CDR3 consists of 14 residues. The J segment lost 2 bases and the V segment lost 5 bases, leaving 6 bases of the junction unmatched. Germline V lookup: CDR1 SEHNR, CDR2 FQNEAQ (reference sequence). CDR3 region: CASSPGTEPYEQYF. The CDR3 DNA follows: TGTGCCAGCAGCCCCGGGACAGAACCCTACGAGCAGTACTTC.

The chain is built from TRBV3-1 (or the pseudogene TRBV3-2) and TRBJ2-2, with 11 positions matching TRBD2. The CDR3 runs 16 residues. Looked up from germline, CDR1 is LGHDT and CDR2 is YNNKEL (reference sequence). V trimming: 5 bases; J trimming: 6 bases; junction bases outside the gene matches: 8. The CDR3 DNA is TGTGCCAGCAGCTCCGGGGGGACTAGCGGCTCCGGGGAGCTGTTTTTT. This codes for CASSSGGTSGSGELFF.

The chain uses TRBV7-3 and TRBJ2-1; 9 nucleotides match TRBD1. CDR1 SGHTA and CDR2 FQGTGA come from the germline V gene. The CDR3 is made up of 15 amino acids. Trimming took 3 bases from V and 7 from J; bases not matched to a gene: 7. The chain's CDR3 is CASSLGQGPLNEQFF. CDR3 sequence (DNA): TGTGCCAGCAGCTTGGGACAGGGTCCCCTGAATGAGCAGTTCTTC.

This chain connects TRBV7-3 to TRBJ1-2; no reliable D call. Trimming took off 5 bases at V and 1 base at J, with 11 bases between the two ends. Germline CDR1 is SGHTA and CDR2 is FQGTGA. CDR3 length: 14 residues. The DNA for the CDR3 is TGTGCCAGCAGCCCTTACGGGGATAACTATGGCTACACCTTC. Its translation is CASSPYGDNYGYTF.

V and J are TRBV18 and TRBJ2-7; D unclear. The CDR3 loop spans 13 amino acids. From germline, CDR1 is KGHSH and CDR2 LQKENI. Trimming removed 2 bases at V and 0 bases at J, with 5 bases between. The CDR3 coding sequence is TGTGCCAGCTCACCAACTATCTCCTACGAGCAGTACTTC. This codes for CASSPTISYEQYF. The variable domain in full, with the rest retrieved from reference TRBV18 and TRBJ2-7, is NAGVMQNPRHLVRRRGQEARLRCSPMKGHSHVYWYRQLPEEGLKFMVYLQKENIIDESGMPKERFSAEFPKEGPSILRIQQVVRGDSAAYFCASSPTISYEQYFGPGTRLTVT.

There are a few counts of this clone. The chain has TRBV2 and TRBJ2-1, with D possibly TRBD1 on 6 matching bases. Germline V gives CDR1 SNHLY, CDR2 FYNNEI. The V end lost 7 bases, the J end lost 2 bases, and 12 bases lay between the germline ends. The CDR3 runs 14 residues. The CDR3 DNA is TGTGCCAGCAAACAGGGTAGTGCCTACAATGAGCAGTTCTTC. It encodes CASKQGSAYNEQFF.

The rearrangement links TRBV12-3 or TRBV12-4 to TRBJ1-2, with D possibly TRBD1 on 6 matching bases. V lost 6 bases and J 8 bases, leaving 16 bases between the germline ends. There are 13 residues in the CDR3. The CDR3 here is CASSLTGREGYTF. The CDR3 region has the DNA TGTGCCAGCAGCCTGACAGGAAGAGAGGGCTACACCTTC.

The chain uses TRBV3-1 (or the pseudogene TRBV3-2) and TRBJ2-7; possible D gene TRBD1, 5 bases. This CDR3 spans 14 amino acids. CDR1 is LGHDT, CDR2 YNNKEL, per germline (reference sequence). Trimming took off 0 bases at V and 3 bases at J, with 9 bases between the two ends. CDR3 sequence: CASSQDGQGYEQYF. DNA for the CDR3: TGTGCCAGCAGCCAAGATGGCCAGGGCTACGAGCAGTACTTC.

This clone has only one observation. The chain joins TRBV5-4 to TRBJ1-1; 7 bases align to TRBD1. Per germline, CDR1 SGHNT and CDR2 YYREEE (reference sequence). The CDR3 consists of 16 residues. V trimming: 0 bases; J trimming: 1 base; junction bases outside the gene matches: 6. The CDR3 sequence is CASSLGRQGGNTEAFF. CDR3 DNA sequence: TGTGCCAGCAGCTTGGGTCGACAGGGCGGGAACACTGAAGCTTTCTTT. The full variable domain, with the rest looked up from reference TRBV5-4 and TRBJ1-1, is ETGVTQSPTHLIKTRGQQVTLRCSSQSGHNTVSWYQQALGQGPQFIFQYYREEENGRGNFPPRFSGLQFPNYSSELNVNALELDDSALYLCASSLGRQGGNTEAFFGQGTRLTVV.

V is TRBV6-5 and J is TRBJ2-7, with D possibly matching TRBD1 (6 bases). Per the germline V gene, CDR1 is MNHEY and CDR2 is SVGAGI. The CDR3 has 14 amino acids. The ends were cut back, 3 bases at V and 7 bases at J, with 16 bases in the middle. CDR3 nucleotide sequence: TGTGCCAGCAGTTATCCCAACAGGGTTGGTGAGCAGTACTTC. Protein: CASSYPNRVGEQYF.

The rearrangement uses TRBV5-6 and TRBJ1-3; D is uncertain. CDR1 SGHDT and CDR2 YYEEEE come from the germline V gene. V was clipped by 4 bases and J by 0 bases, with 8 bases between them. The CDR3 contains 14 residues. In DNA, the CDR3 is TGTGCCAGCAGCCCGAGAAGCTCTGGAAACACCATATATTTT. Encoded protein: CASSPRSSGNTIYF.

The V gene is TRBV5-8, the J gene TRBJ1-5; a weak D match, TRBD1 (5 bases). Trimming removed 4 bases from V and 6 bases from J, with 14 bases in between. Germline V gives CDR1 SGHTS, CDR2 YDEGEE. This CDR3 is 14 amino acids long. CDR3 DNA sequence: TGTGCCAGCAGCCCGGACAAACATGGTCAGCCCCAGCATTTT. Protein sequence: CASSPDKHGQPQHF.

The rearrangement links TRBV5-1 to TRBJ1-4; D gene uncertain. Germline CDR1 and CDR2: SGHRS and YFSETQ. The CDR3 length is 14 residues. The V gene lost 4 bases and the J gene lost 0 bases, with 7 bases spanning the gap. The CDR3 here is CASSPSATNEKLFF. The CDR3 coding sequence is TGCGCCAGCAGCCCCTCCGCAACTAATGAAAAACTGTTTTTT.

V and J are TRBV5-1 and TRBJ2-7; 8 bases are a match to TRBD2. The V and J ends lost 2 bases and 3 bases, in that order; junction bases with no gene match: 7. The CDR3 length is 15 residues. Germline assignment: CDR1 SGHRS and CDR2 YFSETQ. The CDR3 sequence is CASSFAASGFYEQYF. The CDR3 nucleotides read TGCGCCAGCAGCTTCGCGGCTAGCGGGTTCTACGAGCAGTACTTC.

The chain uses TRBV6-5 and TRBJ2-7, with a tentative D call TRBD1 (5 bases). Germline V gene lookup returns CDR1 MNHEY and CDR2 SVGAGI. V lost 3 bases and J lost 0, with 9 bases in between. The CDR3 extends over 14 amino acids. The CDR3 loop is CASSYGQPSYEQYF. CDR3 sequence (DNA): TGTGCCAGCAGTTATGGACAACCCTCCTACGAGCAGTACTTC.

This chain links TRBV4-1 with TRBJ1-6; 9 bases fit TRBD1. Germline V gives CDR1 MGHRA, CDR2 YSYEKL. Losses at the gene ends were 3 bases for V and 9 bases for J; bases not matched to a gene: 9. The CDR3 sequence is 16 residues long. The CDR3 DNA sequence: TGCGCCAGCAGCCACACCGGGGGACAGGGTGCTTCACCCCTCCACTTT. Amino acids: CASSHTGGQGASPLHF.

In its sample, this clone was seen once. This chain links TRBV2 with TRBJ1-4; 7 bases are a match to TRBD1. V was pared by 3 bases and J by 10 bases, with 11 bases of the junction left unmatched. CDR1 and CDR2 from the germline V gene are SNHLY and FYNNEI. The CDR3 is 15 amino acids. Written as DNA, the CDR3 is TGTGCCAGCAGTGATATGGAGACAGGGCTTCGAAAACTGTTTTTT. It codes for CASSDMETGLRKLFF. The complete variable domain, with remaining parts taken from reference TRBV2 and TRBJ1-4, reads EPEVTQTPSHQVTQMGQEVILRCVPISNHLYFYWYRQILGQKVEFLVSFYNNEISEKSEIFDDQFSVERPDGSNFTLKIRSTKLEDSAMYFCASSDMETGLRKLFFGSGTQLSVL.